This TCR beta chain was captured in a study of cytomegalovirus exposure and HLA in healthy donors. Study observations and caveats: Presence/absence analyses supposed approximately even sequencing depth among donors. Within a later analysis, the majority of CMV-associated TCR beta chains appeared HLA-restricted. Productive rates of about 90% or about 30% were seen for most TCR beta V segments in an earlier analysis. The study listed some 160 cytomegalovirus-associated TCR beta chains.

13 Jbeta primers and 60 Vbeta primers were used for the PCR. Profiled with immunoSEQ multiplex PCR; TCRdb holds only in-frame clones, not every one. The table records around 170,000 clones, 75% to 90% of them present only once. Regarding this clone: Its antigen is unidentified.

V was pared by 5 bases and J by 0 bases, with 8 bases between. CDR1 is SGHNT and CDR2 is YYREEE in the germline V gene (reference sequence). The CDR3 extends over 13 amino acids. This sequence joins TRBV5-4 and TRBJ2-5, with D perhaps TRBD2 (5 bases). Material for sequencing was PBMCs. The origin of this receptor is a woman aged 18 to 35 in good health and CMV-seronegative. This CDR3 is CASRPGYQETQYF. In DNA, the CDR3 is TGTGCCAGCAGACCGGGGTACCAAGAGACCCAGTACTTC.